This T cell receptor (beta chain) was sequenced for a study of metastatic and nonmetastatic thyroid tumors. All patients were treatment-naive before thyroid surgery. The table lists this clone with many counts. V dropped 9 bases and J dropped 6; count of bases not matched to a gene: 10. The CDR3 is 14 residues long. Germline-derived CDR1 and CDR2 are MRHNA and SNTAGT. MiXCR reprocessed the PCR reads for TCRdb. The data show roughly 30,000 clones, 11% seen once. This clonotype was sampled from a female donor with papillary thyroid cancer or a benign thyroid nodule (not recorded which). Some clones in this sample may be carry-over from other donors' samples. The chain uses TRBV6-4 and TRBJ2-5; 10 bases map to TRBD1. The sample taken for sequencing was blood. The chain's CDR3 is CARQPDRGRKTQYF. The CDR3 coding sequence is TGTGCCAGGCAACCTGACAGGGGGCGAAAGACCCAGTACTTC.